A single sample is the source of the 27 T cell receptor beta chains below, sequenced in a study of shared clonotypes between healthy human individuals. Data came from immunoSEQ multiplex PCR; TCRdb stores just in-frame clones and leaves some out. The table records approximately 2,300,000 clones, just under 95% of them present only once. The sequencing input was naive CD4+ T cells from PBMCs. The sample's subset: CD45RA+ positively selected. The source of these receptors is a man aged 18 to 30 in good health. Some clones in this sample may be carry-over from other donors' samples.

This clone appeared a single time. V and J are TRBV30 and TRBJ1-2; D gene unclear. In germline, CDR1 is GTSNPN, CDR2 SVGIG (reference sequence). Trimming took off 6 bases at V and 4 bases at J, with 18 bases between the two ends. The CDR3 contains 14 residues. The CDR3 sequence is CACPTEGAGYGYTF. The CDR3 coding sequence is TGTGCCTGCCCTACGGAGGGAGCGGGCTATGGCTACACCTTC.

The rearrangement links TRBV7-3 to TRBJ1-2; TRBD1 aligns across 8 bases. The CDR3 loop spans 14 amino acids. With 4 bases clipped from V and 6 bases from J, the junction kept 7 bases outside the gene matches. Germline CDR1 reads SGHTA; CDR2 reads FQGTGA. The CDR3 region has the DNA TGTGCCAGCAGCTCATCGACAGGGGAGGATGGCTACACCTTC. This codes for CASSSSTGEDGYTF.

The rearrangement links TRBV7-9 to TRBJ2-4; possible D gene TRBD1, 6 bases. The CDR3 spans 14 residues. Germline V gene lookup returns CDR1 SEHNR and CDR2 FQNEAQ (reference sequence). V was cut by 5 bases and J by 11 bases, with 19 bases left in between. The CDR3, as DNA: TGTGCCAGCAGCATCCAACAGGGTACAGTCGTTCAGTACTTC. It translates to CASSIQQGTVVQYF.

The chain uses TRBV5-1 and TRBJ2-2; either TRBD1 or TRBD2 may supply D (6 bases each). Between the trimmed V and J ends, which lost 4 bases and 7 bases, there was a span of 17 bases. Per the germline V gene, CDR1 is SGHRS and CDR2 is YFSETQ. The CDR3 totals 15 residues. This CDR3 is CASSLDRAGGGELFF. The CDR3 DNA reads as TGCGCCAGCAGCCTGGACAGAGCCGGGGGCGGGGAGCTGTTTTTT.

The chain links TRBV10-3 to TRBJ2-7; 13 bases match TRBD2. The germline CDR1 and CDR2 sequences are ENHRY and SYGVKD. This CDR3 has 16 residues. Trimming at V came to 6 bases and at J to 4 bases, leaving 9 bases not matched to a gene. Here the CDR3 reads CAISSGLAGAFYEQYF. Written as DNA, the CDR3 is TGTGCCATCAGCAGTGGACTAGCGGGAGCCTTTTACGAGCAGTACTTC.

This rearrangement joins TRBV7-3 to TRBJ2-3, with D uncertain. Germline V gives CDR1 SGHTA, CDR2 FQGTGA. Trimming removed 3 bases from V and 3 bases from J, with 13 bases in between. The CDR3 is 15 residues long. The chain's CDR3 is CASSFLQFGTDTQYF. The CDR3 region has the DNA TGTGCCAGCAGCTTTTTGCAGTTTGGGACAGATACGCAGTATTTT. The full variable domain, completed using reference TRBV7-3 and TRBJ2-3, is GAGVSQTPSNKVTEKGKYVELRCDPISGHTALYWYRQSLGQGPEFLIYFQGTGAADDSGLPNDRFFAVRPEGSVSTLKIQRTERGDSAVYLCASSFLQFGTDTQYFGPGTRLTVL.

The chain joins TRBV6-5 to TRBJ2-1; TRBD1 matches 9 bases. Germline V gene lookup returns CDR1 MNHEY and CDR2 SVGAGI. V trimming: 5 bases; J trimming: 8 bases; junction bases outside the gene matches: 7. The CDR3 sequence is 14 residues long. This chain's CDR3 is CASSTGGLSDEQFF. Written as DNA, the CDR3 is TGTGCCAGCAGTACAGGGGGCTTGTCCGATGAGCAGTTCTTC.

Here the CDR3 DNA reads TGTGCCACCAGCAGCCGGGGTGACAATGAGCAGTTCTTC. Protein product: CATSSRGDNEQFF. The chain links TRBV15 to TRBJ2-1, with D perhaps TRBD2 (5 bases). Looked up from germline, CDR1 is LNHNV and CDR2 is YYDKDF (reference sequence). V dropped 3 bases and J dropped 5 bases, with 8 bases sitting between them. The CDR3 is 13 residues long.

The chain recombines TRBV7-2 with TRBJ1-2; D not resolved. The CDR3 covers 16 residues. From germline, CDR1 is SGHTA and CDR2 FQGNSA. V was cut by 1 base and J by 1 base, with 13 bases left in between. CDR3 DNA sequence: TGTGCCAGCAGCTTAGTCTTGGGTGCCTTTAACTATGGCTACACCTTC. Amino acid sequence: CASSLVLGAFNYGYTF.

This chain joins TRBV25-1 and TRBJ2-2; D is perhaps TRBD1 or TRBD2 (6 bases each). Germline V gene lookup returns CDR1 MGHDK and CDR2 SYGVNS. The CDR3 loop spans 15 amino acids. Trimming stripped 6 bases from V and 7 bases from J, with 18 bases between. The CDR3 loop reads CASRPSTGGDGELFF. In DNA, the CDR3 is TGTGCCAGCAGGCCTTCGACAGGAGGGGACGGGGAGCTGTTTTTT.

V is TRBV5-1 and J is TRBJ1-4, with unresolved D. V was cut by 4 bases and J by 0 bases, with 10 bases left in between. CDR1 is SGHRS and CDR2 is YFSETQ in the germline V gene. The CDR3 runs 15 residues. The CDR3: CASSRSGTTNEKLFF. CDR3 nucleotide sequence: TGCGCCAGCAGCCGATCGGGAACAACTAATGAAAAACTGTTTTTT.

The rearrangement joins TRBV5-1 to TRBJ2-7; 9 bases align to TRBD1. The CDR3 is 14 amino acids. Germline V gene sequence: CDR1 SGHRS, CDR2 YFSETQ. V dropped 4 bases and J dropped 5; count of bases not matched to a gene: 7. CDR3 region: CASSVGQGTHEQYF. As DNA, the CDR3 is TGCGCCAGCAGCGTGGGACAGGGTACCCACGAGCAGTACTTC.

CDR3 region: CASSQGPPPFNYGYTF. The CDR3 DNA reads TGCGCCAGCAGCCAAGGGCCTCCGCCCTTTAACTATGGCTACACCTTC. The chain uses TRBV4-1 and TRBJ1-2; D is unresolved. Germline CDR1 and CDR2: MGHRA and YSYEKL. With 1 base removed from V and 1 base from J, the gap between germline ends came to 13 bases. The CDR3 is made up of 16 amino acids.

The chain recombines TRBV11-3 with TRBJ2-1, with 11 bases that match TRBD2. The CDR3 has 16 amino acids. Germline-derived CDR1 and CDR2 are SGHNT and YENEEA. With V trimmed by 5 bases and J by 0 bases, 3 bases remained unmatched. This chain's CDR3 is CASSTSGSGSYNEQFF. The CDR3 DNA follows: TGTGCCAGCAGCACTAGCGGGAGCGGCTCCTACAATGAGCAGTTCTTC.

The CDR3 DNA reads as TGTGCCAGCGCCAGACAGGGATCTAACTATGGCTACACCTTC. It codes for CASARQGSNYGYTF. The V gene is TRBV6-5, the J gene TRBJ1-2; 7 bases map to TRBD1. The ends lost 8 bases at V and 0 bases at J; junction bases unmatched: 6. Per the germline V gene, CDR1 is MNHEY and CDR2 is SVGAGI. The CDR3 totals 14 residues.

This chain joins TRBV28 and TRBJ1-4; 7 bases match TRBD1. J gave up 8 bases and V 6 bases, and 15 bases lay outside the gene matches. CDR3 size: 16 residues. Germline V CDR1 and CDR2: MDHEN, SYDVKM. DNA of the CDR3: TGTGCCAGCAGCTCCGTTTCCCCGACAGGGAGGGAAAAACTGTTTTTT. It encodes CASSSVSPTGREKLFF.

CDR3 nucleotide sequence: TGCGCCAGCAGCCGTACCGGACGGACGTATAATGAAAAACTGTTTTTT. Residues: CASSRTGRTYNEKLFF. The V and J genes are TRBV5-1 and TRBJ1-4; no definite D call. The CDR3 runs to 16 residues. The ends were cut back, 4 bases at V and 4 bases at J, with 17 bases in the middle. Germline values: CDR1 SGHRS, CDR2 YFSETQ.

The chain couples TRBV18 to TRBJ2-5; no firm D call. V was clipped by 6 bases and J by 2 bases, with 10 bases between them. In germline, CDR1 is KGHSH, CDR2 LQKENI. The CDR3 sequence is 13 residues long. The DNA of the CDR3 is TGTGCCAGCTCCCAGACACAACAAGAGACCCAGTACTTC. Protein sequence: CASSQTQQETQYF.

The V call is TRBV7-9, the J call TRBJ2-4; D assignment may be TRBD1 or TRBD2 (6 bases each). V gave up 5 bases and J gave up 0 bases, with 17 bases separating them. Germline V gives CDR1 SEHNR, CDR2 FQNEAQ (reference sequence). The CDR3 loop spans 17 amino acids. CDR3 sequence (DNA): TGTGCCAGCAGCACCCACGGGGGCCGTCTAGCCAAAAACATTCAGTACTTC. This codes for CASSTHGGRLAKNIQYF.

The V call is TRBV11-1, the J call TRBJ2-1; 7 bases are a match to TRBD2. Germline CDR1 SGHAT, CDR2 FQDESV (reference sequence). The J segment lost 7 bases and the V segment lost 1 base, leaving 4 bases of the junction unmatched. This CDR3 has 14 residues. The CDR3 sequence is CASSLEGLWNEQFF. In DNA form, the CDR3 reads TGTGCCAGCAGCTTAGAGGGACTATGGAATGAGCAGTTCTTC.

This rearrangement joins TRBV11-1 to TRBJ2-7, with D possibly TRBD1 on 6 matching bases. The CDR3 contains 15 residues. Germline CDR1 SGHAT, CDR2 FQDESV (reference sequence). V gave up 5 bases and J gave up 3 bases, with 17 bases separating them. This CDR3 reads CASSLVPGQLYEQYF. In DNA, the CDR3 is TGTGCCAGCAGCCTAGTCCCCGGACAGCTCTACGAGCAGTACTTC.

This chain uses TRBV28 with TRBJ2-5; no clear D gene. The germline V and J ends were trimmed by 5 bases and 7 bases, with 14 bases remaining between them. The CDR3 totals 13 residues. Germline V gene sequence: CDR1 MDHEN, CDR2 SYDVKM. CDR3 DNA: TGTGCCAGCAGTACCCCCAACCCAGGGACCCAGTACTTC. Translated: CASSTPNPGTQYF.

Comment on this clone: This sample includes further DNA sequences coding for the same CDR3. The rearrangement uses TRBV28 and TRBJ2-7; a possible D gene is TRBD1 (5 bases). Trimming shortened V by 2 bases and J by 5 bases, and 7 bases separated the two germline ends. This CDR3 has 12 amino acids. Germline loops: CDR1 MDHEN, CDR2 SYDVKM. CDR3 amino acids: CASSLPGNEQYF. The CDR3, as DNA: TGTGCCAGCAGTTTACCAGGGAACGAGCAGTACTTC.

This clone was observed a single time. The chain uses TRBV5-4 and TRBJ2-5; 7 bases align to TRBD2. The V gene's germline CDR1 is SGHNT and CDR2 YYREEE (reference sequence). This CDR3 is 15 amino acids long. V was clipped by 4 bases and J by 2 bases; unmatched bases: 8. The CDR3 protein is CASSPPGRRQETQYF. CDR3 DNA sequence: TGTGCCAGCAGCCCCCCCGGGAGGCGTCAAGAGACCCAGTACTTC.

This rearrangement joins TRBV6-5 to TRBJ1-2, with D tentatively TRBD1 (5 bases). The CDR3 consists of 13 residues. Germline-derived CDR1 and CDR2 are MNHEY and SVGAGI. V lost 2 bases, J lost 10 bases, and 14 bases lay in between. The CDR3 sequence: CASSYPGTPSYTF. As DNA, the CDR3 is TGTGCCAGCAGTTACCCGGGGACCCCCTCCTACACCTTC.

This clone was seen only once. The rearrangement uses TRBV27 and TRBJ2-5, with 8 nucleotides matching TRBD1. The CDR3 contains 14 residues. Germline CDR1 and CDR2: MNHEY and SMNVEV (reference sequence). With V trimmed by 5 bases and J by 7 bases, 9 bases remained unmatched. CDR3 residues: CASSHSTGEGTQYF. CDR3 DNA sequence: TGTGCCAGCAGTCACTCGACAGGGGAAGGGACCCAGTACTTC.

This sequence joins TRBV4-2 and TRBJ1-3; 7 bases agree with TRBD1. CDR3 length: 15 residues. CDR1 and CDR2 (germline): LGHNA, YNFKEQ. J was trimmed by 0 bases and V by 4 bases; bases with no gene match: 3. This CDR3 is CASSLRDSSGNTIYF. The CDR3 DNA is TGTGCCAGCAGCCTCCGGGACAGCTCTGGAAACACCATATATTTT.